Following are 23 T cell receptor beta chains from one sample sequenced in a study of shared clonotypes between healthy human individuals. Sequencing used immunoSEQ multiplex PCR; TCRdb keeps in-frame clones, though not all of them. The sample holds 2 million to 2.5 million clones; roughly 95% are singletons and the top ten take roughly 0.13%. The sample consisted of naive CD4+ T cells sorted from blood. Subset of the sample: CD45RA+ positively selected. Receptors were obtained from a man younger than 35 in good health.

The chain recombines TRBV4-1 with TRBJ2-7; 10 nucleotides agree with TRBD1. The CDR3 has 17 residues. CDR1 is MGHRA and CDR2 is YSYEKL in the germline V gene. The ends lost 0 bases at V and 0 bases at J; junction bases unmatched: 5. CDR3: CASSQDRRTGGSYEQYF. DNA of the CDR3: TGCGCCAGCAGCCAAGATAGGAGGACAGGGGGCTCCTACGAGCAGTACTTC.

V and J are TRBV25-1 and TRBJ2-5, with D maybe TRBD2 (5 bases). The germline V gene has CDR1 MGHDK and CDR2 SYGVNS. Trimming shortened V by 1 base and J by 11 bases, and 17 bases separated the two germline ends. The length of the CDR3 is 14 residues. CDR3 sequence reads: CASSESRLRGEQYF. CDR3 sequence (DNA): TGTGCCAGCAGTGAATCAAGGTTACGGGGTGAGCAGTACTTC.

This chain connects TRBV5-1 to TRBJ1-1; 10 nucleotides match TRBD1. This CDR3 is 16 amino acids long. In germline, CDR1 is SGHRS, CDR2 YFSETQ. V lost 4 bases and J lost 2; bases outside the gene matches: 8. The CDR3 sequence: CASSLIRDRGNTEAFF. CDR3 sequence (DNA): TGCGCCAGCAGCCTGATCCGGGACAGGGGAAACACTGAAGCTTTCTTT.

The CDR3 DNA sequence: TGTGCCAGCACCCTAGGACAGGTCATGAACACTGAAGCTTTCTTT. It specifies CASTLGQVMNTEAFF. This chain joins TRBV7-8 and TRBJ1-1; 7 bases line up with TRBD1. This CDR3 spans 15 amino acids. V gave up 7 bases and J gave up 0 bases; unmatched junction bases: 8. The V gene's germline CDR1 is SGHVS and CDR2 FQNEAQ.

J is TRBJ2-7 and V is TRBV6-6; 9 bases match TRBD2. The CDR3 spans 15 residues. Germline CDR1 MNHNY, CDR2 SVGAGI (reference sequence). The trim removed 6 bases at V and 2 bases at J, leaving 8 bases unmatched. The CDR3 loop is CASSSTGGRAYEQYF. The DNA for the CDR3 is TGTGCCAGCAGCTCGACCGGCGGGAGGGCCTACGAGCAGTACTTC.

This rearrangement joins TRBV28 to TRBJ1-4; D ambiguous. Germline-derived CDR1 and CDR2 are MDHEN and SYDVKM. This CDR3 has 15 amino acids. V lost 5 bases, J lost 4 bases, and 14 bases lay in between. The CDR3 region is CASSQWGVDNEKLFF. For the CDR3, the DNA is TGTGCCAGCAGTCAGTGGGGTGTAGATAATGAAAAACTGTTTTTT.

The chain combines TRBV30 with TRBJ2-5; possible D gene TRBD1, 5 bases. Germline V gene sequence: CDR1 GTSNPN, CDR2 SVGIG (reference sequence). Trimming pared 0 bases from V and 4 bases from J, leaving 15 bases between. CDR3 length: 15 residues. CDR3 amino acids: CAWSVRAQGRETQYF. The CDR3 bases are TGTGCCTGGAGTGTACGCGCTCAGGGCCGAGAGACCCAGTACTTC.

The genes are TRBV5-4 and TRBJ2-1; TRBD2 is a possible D gene (7 bases). Trimming removed 3 bases at V and 4 bases at J, with 14 bases between. CDR1 is SGHNT, CDR2 YYREEE, per germline (reference sequence). This CDR3 spans 15 amino acids. DNA for the CDR3: TGTGCCAGCAGCTCAGACGGGGGGCGATACAATGAGCAGTTCTTC. Protein product: CASSSDGGRYNEQFF.

About this clone: The sample contains more than one DNA sequence encoding this CDR3. The V and J genes are TRBV5-1 and TRBJ2-5, with 16 nucleotides matching TRBD2. CDR1 SGHRS and CDR2 YFSETQ come from the germline V gene. V gave up 4 bases and J gave up 6 bases; unmatched junction bases: 3. The CDR3 length is 15 residues. The CDR3 bases are TGCGCCAGCAGCCCGGGACTAGCGGGAGGGCAGACCCAGTACTTC. Amino acids: CASSPGLAGGQTQYF.

This clone was seen only once. The rearrangement joins TRBV5-1 to TRBJ2-2; D is unresolved. The ends were cut back, 0 bases at V and 3 bases at J, with 6 bases in the middle. Germline CDR1 and CDR2: SGHRS and YFSETQ. CDR3 length: 14 residues. Here the CDR3 DNA reads TGCGCCAGCAGCTTGGCCGGCTACACCGGGGAGCTGTTTTTT. Protein product: CASSLAGYTGELFF.

The chain combines TRBV19 with TRBJ2-1; D might be TRBD1 (5 bases). Per the germline V gene, CDR1 is LNHDA and CDR2 is SQIVND (reference sequence). V was pared by 4 bases and J by 5 bases, with 12 bases between. The CDR3 runs 14 residues. The CDR3 here is CASSNLGRDNEQFF. The CDR3 region has the DNA TGTGCCAGTAGTAATCTCGGCAGGGACAATGAGCAGTTCTTC.

The chain has TRBV30 and TRBJ2-3; D may be TRBD1 (6 bases). Trimming took 0 bases from V and 1 from J, leaving 8 bases between them. The CDR3 spans 14 residues. CDR1 is GTSNPN, CDR2 SVGIG, per germline (reference sequence). The CDR3 is CAWSVGQRTDTQYF. CDR3 coding DNA: TGTGCCTGGAGTGTGGGACAACGCACAGATACGCAGTATTTT.

The J gene is TRBJ2-7, the V gene TRBV2; 9 nucleotides line up with TRBD1. The CDR3 loop spans 14 amino acids. Germline V CDR1 and CDR2: SNHLY, FYNNEI. J lost 7 bases, V lost 7 bases, and 11 bases had no gene match. The CDR3 DNA reads as TGTGCCAGCACATTGGACAGGGGTGTACGGGAGCAGTACTTC. Protein product: CASTLDRGVREQYF. Combining the CDR3 with reference TRBV2 and TRBJ2-7 gives the whole variable domain EPEVTQTPSHQVTQMGQEVILRCVPISNHLYFYWYRQILGQKVEFLVSFYNNEISEKSEIFDDQFSVERPDGSNFTLKIRSTKLEDSAMYFCASTLDRGVREQYFGPGTRLTVT.

This chain uses TRBV6-1 with TRBJ1-2; D gene unclear. The CDR3 loop spans 15 amino acids. CDR1 and CDR2 (germline): MNHNS, SASEGT. Trimming removed 0 bases at V and 3 bases at J, with 11 bases between. CDR3 coding DNA: TGTGCCAGCAGTGAAGCCTGGGGAGGGTACTATGGCTACACCTTC. Its translation: CASSEAWGGYYGYTF.

This clone appeared a single time. CDR3 residues: CASFLGGQPQHF. In DNA, the CDR3 is TGTGCCAGCTTCCTGGGGGGTCAGCCCCAGCATTTT. The chain uses TRBV28 and TRBJ1-5; tentatively, D is TRBD1 (5 bases). The germline V and J ends were trimmed by 8 bases and 6 bases, with 11 bases remaining between them. This CDR3 has 12 residues. Germline V gene sequence: CDR1 MDHEN, CDR2 SYDVKM. Complete variable domain (other parts from reference TRBV28 and TRBJ1-5): DVKVTQSSRYLVKRTGEKVFLECVQDMDHENMFWYRQDPGLGLRLIYFSYDVKMKEKGDIPEGYSVSREKKERFSLILESASTNQTSMYLCASFLGGQPQHFGDGTRLSIL.

The CDR3 DNA sequence: TGTGCCAGCAGCTTAGTCTCGGGAGGGCCCGGTGAGCAGTTCTTC. Amino acid sequence: CASSLVSGGPGEQFF. The genes are TRBV7-2 and TRBJ2-1; 8 positions match TRBD2. This CDR3 comprises 15 residues. The junction had 8 bases not matched to a gene; V was cut back by 1 base and J by 9 bases. In germline, CDR1 is SGHTA, CDR2 FQGNSA.

The V call is TRBV30, the J call TRBJ1-5; D is perhaps TRBD1 (5 bases). The germline CDR1 and CDR2 sequences are GTSNPN and SVGIG (reference sequence). The CDR3 has 13 residues. V gave up 2 bases and J gave up 6 bases, with 11 bases separating them. The CDR3: CAWSLRGIQPQHF. For the CDR3, the DNA is TGTGCCTGGAGTCTTAGGGGAATTCAGCCCCAGCATTTT.

The rearrangement uses TRBV6-6 and TRBJ1-3, with unresolved D. The CDR3 covers 12 residues. Germline CDR1 and CDR2: MNHNY and SVGAGI (reference sequence). Trimming cost V 5 bases and J 9 bases, with 11 bases left between them. The CDR3 nucleotides read TGTGCCAGCAGTCGAGGAGAGGCCACCATATATTTT. Translated: CASSRGEATIYF.

This chain connects TRBV4-1 to TRBJ1-6, with D perhaps TRBD1 (6 bases). Looked up from germline, CDR1 is MGHRA and CDR2 is YSYEKL. V lost 0 bases, J lost 10 bases, and 16 bases lay in between. This CDR3 spans 16 amino acids. For the CDR3, the DNA is TGCGCCAGCAGCCAAGATCCTGGGGGGCTTGGGTCACCCCTCCACTTT. Its translation: CASSQDPGGLGSPLHF.

V and J are TRBV4-1 and TRBJ2-2; tentative D call: TRBD2 (5 bases). This CDR3 has 16 amino acids. In germline, CDR1 is MGHRA, CDR2 YSYEKL. The V end lost 0 bases, the J end lost 0 bases, and 8 bases lay between the germline ends. The CDR3 protein is CASSQETAANTGELFF. CDR3 sequence (DNA): TGCGCCAGCAGCCAAGAAACAGCGGCGAACACCGGGGAGCTGTTTTTT.

J is TRBJ2-5 and V is TRBV6-6, with TRBD1 matching over 8 bases. This CDR3 comprises 13 residues. CDR1 and CDR2 from the germline V gene are MNHNY and SVGAGI (reference sequence). V shed 4 bases, J shed 6 bases, and the junction held 4 bases outside the gene matches. The CDR3 spells CASSSGGRKTQYF. The CDR3 nucleotides are TGTGCCAGCAGTTCAGGGGGCCGGAAGACCCAGTACTTC.

The chain joins TRBV25-1 to TRBJ1-3; D uncertain. The CDR3 extends over 13 amino acids. The V gene lost 1 base and the J gene lost 11 bases, with 12 bases spanning the gap. CDR1 MGHDK and CDR2 SYGVNS come from the germline V gene. The CDR3 DNA reads as TGTGCCAGCAGTGAATCGGCCAAGACGCCCATATATTTT. It is translated as CASSESAKTPIYF.

This sequence joins TRBV7-8 and TRBJ2-3, with 10 nucleotides matching TRBD2. V shed 6 bases, J shed 2 bases, and the junction held 5 bases outside the gene matches. The CDR3 has 15 amino acids. CDR1 and CDR2 (germline): SGHVS, FQNEAQ. The CDR3 sequence is CASSGLAGDTDTQYF. CDR3 coding DNA: TGTGCCAGCAGTGGCCTAGCGGGGGACACAGATACGCAGTATTTT.